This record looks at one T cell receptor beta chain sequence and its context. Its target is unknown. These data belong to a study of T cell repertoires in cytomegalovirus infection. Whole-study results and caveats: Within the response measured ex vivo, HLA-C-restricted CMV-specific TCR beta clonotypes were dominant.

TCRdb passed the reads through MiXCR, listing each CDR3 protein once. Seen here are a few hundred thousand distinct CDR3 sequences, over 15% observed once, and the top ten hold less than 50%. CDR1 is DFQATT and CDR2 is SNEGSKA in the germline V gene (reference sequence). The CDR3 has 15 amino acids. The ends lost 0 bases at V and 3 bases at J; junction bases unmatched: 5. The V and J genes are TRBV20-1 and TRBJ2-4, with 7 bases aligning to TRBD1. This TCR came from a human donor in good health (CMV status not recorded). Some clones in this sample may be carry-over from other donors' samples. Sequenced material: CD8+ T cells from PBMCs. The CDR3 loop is CSARDLWDSKNIQYF. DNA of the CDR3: TGCAGTGCTAGAGATCTTTGGGACAGCAAAAACATTCAGTACTTC.